This T cell receptor beta chain was found in a study of CXCR3-negative and CXCR3-positive naive CD8 T cells. Germline V gene lookup returns CDR1 MDHEN and CDR2 SYDVKM. This CDR3 is built from 11 residues. Study results and caveats: CXCR3-negative naive cells had less hydrophobic TRB CDR3s than did CXCR3-positive naive cells.

5' RACE that incorporated UMI labels was used to prepare the TRB cDNA libraries. TCRdb re-called the 5' RACE reads; one entry per CDR3 protein, DNA not given. This sample's table has about 130,000 distinct CDR3 sequences. Turning to this clonotype: What it recognizes is unknown.

The J gene is TRBJ1-3, the V gene TRBV28. The sample consisted of naive CXCR3+ CD8+ T cells from blood. The sample's subset: CD45RO-CCR7+CD27+CD95- naive CD8+ T cells expressing CXCR3 (TNR3+). The receptor was derived from a human donor in good health. Some clones in this sample may be carry-over from other donors' samples. CDR3 sequence: CAASSRNTIYF.